The rows below give T cell receptor beta chains drawn from one sample of a study of post-analysis software for immune sequencing data. A single record per CDR3 protein comes from TCRdb applying MiXCR to the PCR reads. The data show hundreds of thousands of distinct CDR3 sequences, roughly 46% seen once. The source material was blood. Source of these receptors: a girl between 5 and 17 years old with multiple sclerosis. CDR3s include the opening cysteine and the closing phenylalanine or tryptophan. A D gene is named only where the DNA matches it firmly. Clone size, where shown, is once, few, many, or a class for clones that have expanded.

CDR3: CAIRGDRGNTEAFF
DNA: TGTGCCATCAGGGGGGACAGGGGGAACACTGAAGCTTTCTTT
J: TRBJ1-1
size: .
D: TRBD1
V: TRBV10-3

CDR3: CASSESSRGMAEAFF
DNA: TGCGCCAGCAGTGAGTCGTCACGGGGGATGGCTGAAGCTTTCTTT
J: TRBJ1-1
size: few
D: .
V: TRBV10-1

CDR3: CASSQEGDRGHYGYTF
DNA: TGTGCCAGCAGCCAAGAGGGAGACAGGGGTCACTATGGCTACACCTTC
J: TRBJ1-2
size: .
D: TRBD1
V: TRBV3-1

CDR3: CATSDNSGDQQFF
DNA: TGTGCCACCAGTGATAATTCGGGGGATCAGCAGTTCTTC
J: TRBJ2-1
size: .
D: .
V: TRBV24-1

CDR3: CASSLERYGETQYF
DNA: TGTGCCAGCAGCTTAGAGAGATACGGCGAGACCCAGTACTTC
J: TRBJ2-5
size: few
D: .
V: TRBV7-2

CDR3: CASSLTFNSGANVLTF
DNA: TGCGCCAGCAGCTTAACTTTCAACTCTGGGGCCAACGTCCTGACTTTC
J: TRBJ2-6
size: .
D: .
V: TRBV5-1

CDR3: CASSWTLESSYNSPLHF
DNA: TGTGCCAGCAGCTGGACTCTCGAGAGCTCCTATAATTCACCCCTCCACTTT
J: TRBJ1-6
size: .
D: .
V: TRBV5-6

CDR3: CASSIQSGNPSGDGYTF
DNA: TGTGCCAGTAGTATCCAATCGGGGAACCCCTCCGGTGATGGCTACACCTTC
J: TRBJ1-2
size: .
D: .
V: TRBV19

CDR3: CASSLGKYEQYF
DNA: TGTGCCAGCAGCTTGGGCAAGTACGAGCAGTACTTC
J: TRBJ2-7
size: few
D: .
V: TRBV5-5

CDR3: CASRRVTNEKLFF
DNA: TGTGCCAGTCGTCGGGTAACTAATGAAAAACTGTTTTTT
J: TRBJ1-4
size: .
D: .
V: TRBV7-6

CDR3: CSARVRGLYEQYF
DNA: TGCAGTGCTAGAGTACGGGGCCTATACGAGCAGTACTTC
J: TRBJ2-7
size: .
D: .
V: TRBV20-1

CDR3: CASSSDIGYTF
DNA: TGTGCCAGCAGCTCGGACATTGGCTACACCTTC
J: TRBJ1-2
size: .
D: .
V: TRBV7-9

CDR3: CASSLKVAGAYNEQFF
DNA: TGTGCCAGCAGCTTAAAGGTGGCGGGAGCCTACAATGAGCAGTTCTTC
J: TRBJ2-1
size: few
D: TRBD2
V: TRBV7-9

CDR3: CASSLSSGRYTF
DNA: TGTGCCAGCAGTCTTTCCTCGGGGCGCTACACCTTC
J: TRBJ1-2
size: .
D: .
V: TRBV12-3/TRBV12-4

CDR3: CRVVSHNEQFF
DNA: TGCAGGGTGGTGAGTCACAATGAGCAGTTCTTC
J: TRBJ2-1
size: few
D: .
V: TRBV20-1

CDR3: CASSLGTVTEAFF
DNA: TGTGCCAGCAGTTTGGGGACAGTCACTGAAGCTTTCTTT
J: TRBJ1-1
size: .
D: TRBD1
V: TRBV12-3/TRBV12-4

CDR3: CASSPIVSRGSETQYF
DNA: TGCGCCAGCAGCCCCATAGTTTCGAGGGGGAGTGAGACCCAGTACTTC
J: TRBJ2-5
size: .
D: .
V: TRBV5-1

CDR3: CSAKGTSAWNEQFF
DNA: TGCAGCGCGAAGGGGACTAGCGCTTGGAATGAGCAGTTCTTC
J: TRBJ2-1
size: few
D: TRBD2
V: TRBV29-1

CDR3: CSARDKDRRKETQYF
DNA: TGCAGTGCTAGAGATAAAGACAGGCGGAAAGAGACCCAGTACTTC
J: TRBJ2-5
size: once
D: .
V: TRBV20-1

CDR3: CAWSSDRERAYEQFF
DNA: TGTGCCTGGAGTTCGGACAGGGAAAGGGCCTATGAGCAGTTCTTC
J: TRBJ2-1
size: .
D: TRBD1
V: TRBV30

CDR3: CTSSQDSPSGEGDTQYF
DNA: TGCACCAGCAGCCAAGATTCCCCTAGCGGGGAGGGGGATACGCAGTATTTT
J: TRBJ2-3
size: few
D: TRBD2
V: TRBV4-1

CDR3: CASSYSTTNEQFF
DNA: TGTGCCAGCAGTTACTCGACGACAAATGAGCAGTTCTTC
J: TRBJ2-1
size: .
D: .
V: TRBV6-5